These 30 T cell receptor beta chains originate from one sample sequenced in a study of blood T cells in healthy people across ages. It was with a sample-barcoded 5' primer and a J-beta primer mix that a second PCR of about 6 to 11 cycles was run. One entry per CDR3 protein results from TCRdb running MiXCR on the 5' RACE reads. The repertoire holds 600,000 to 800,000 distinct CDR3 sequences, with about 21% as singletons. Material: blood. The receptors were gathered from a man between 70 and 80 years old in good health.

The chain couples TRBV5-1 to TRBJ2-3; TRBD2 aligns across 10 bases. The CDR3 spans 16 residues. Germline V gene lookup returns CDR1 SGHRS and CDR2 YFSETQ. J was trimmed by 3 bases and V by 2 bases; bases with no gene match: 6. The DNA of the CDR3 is TGCGCCAGCAGCTTTTTCCTAGCGGGAGCTACAGATACGCAGTATTTT. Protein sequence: CASSFFLAGATDTQYF.

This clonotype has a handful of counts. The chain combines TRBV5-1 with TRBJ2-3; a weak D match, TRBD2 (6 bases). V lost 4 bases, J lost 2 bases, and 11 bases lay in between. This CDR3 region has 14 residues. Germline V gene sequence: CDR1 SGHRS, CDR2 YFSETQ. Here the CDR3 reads CASSTGTLTDTQYF. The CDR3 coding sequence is TGCGCCAGCAGCACCGGGACTCTCACAGATACGCAGTATTTT.

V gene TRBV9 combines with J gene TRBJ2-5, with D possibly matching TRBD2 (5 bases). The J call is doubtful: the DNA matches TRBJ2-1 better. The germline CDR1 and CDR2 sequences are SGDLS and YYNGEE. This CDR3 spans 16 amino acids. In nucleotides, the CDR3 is TGTGCCAGCAGCGTTGAAGGGAGCCAGGTCCCCAATGAGCAGTTCTTC. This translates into CASSVEGSQVPNEQFF.

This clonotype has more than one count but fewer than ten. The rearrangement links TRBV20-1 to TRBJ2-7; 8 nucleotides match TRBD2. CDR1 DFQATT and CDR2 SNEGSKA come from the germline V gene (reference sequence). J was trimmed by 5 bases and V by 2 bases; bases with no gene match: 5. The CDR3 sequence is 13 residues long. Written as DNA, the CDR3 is TGCAGTGCTAGACGGGAGGGCCCCGACGAGCAGTACTTC. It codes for CSARREGPDEQYF.

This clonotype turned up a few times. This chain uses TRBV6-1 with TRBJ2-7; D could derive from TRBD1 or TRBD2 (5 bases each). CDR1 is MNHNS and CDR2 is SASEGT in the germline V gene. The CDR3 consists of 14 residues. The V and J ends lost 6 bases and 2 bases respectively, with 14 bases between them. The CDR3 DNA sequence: TGTGCCAGCAGACCCGGGACGGCTGCCTACGAGCAGTACTTC. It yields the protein CASRPGTAAYEQYF.

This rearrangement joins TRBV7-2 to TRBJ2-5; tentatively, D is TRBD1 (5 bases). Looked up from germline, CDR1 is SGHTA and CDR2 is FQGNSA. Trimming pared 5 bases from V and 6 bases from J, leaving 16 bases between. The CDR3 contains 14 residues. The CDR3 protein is CASSPIQGWQTQYF. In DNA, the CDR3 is TGTGCCAGCAGCCCAATTCAGGGTTGGCAGACCCAGTACTTC.

CDR3 DNA: TGTGCCAGCAAAGAGGGGACAGAGTACAATGAGCAGTTCTTC. This translates into CASKEGTEYNEQFF. V and J are TRBV2 and TRBJ2-1, with 7 bases identical to TRBD1. Germline V CDR1 and CDR2: SNHLY, FYNNEI. The V segment lost 7 bases and the J segment 4 bases; nucleotides outside the gene matches: 7. The CDR3 has 14 amino acids.

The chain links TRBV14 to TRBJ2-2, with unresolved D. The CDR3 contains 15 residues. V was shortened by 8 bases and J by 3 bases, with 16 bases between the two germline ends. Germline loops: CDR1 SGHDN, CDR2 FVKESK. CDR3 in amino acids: CASGLLGIHTGELFF. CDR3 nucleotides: TGTGCCAGCGGCCTTTTGGGGATTCACACCGGGGAGCTGTTTTTT.

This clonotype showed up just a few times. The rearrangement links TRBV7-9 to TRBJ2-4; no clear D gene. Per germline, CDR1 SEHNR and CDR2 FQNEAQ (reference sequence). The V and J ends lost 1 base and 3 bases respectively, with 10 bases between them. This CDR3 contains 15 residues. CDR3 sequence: CASSLEGTYKNIQYF. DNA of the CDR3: TGTGCCAGCAGCTTAGAGGGAACCTACAAAAACATTCAGTACTTC. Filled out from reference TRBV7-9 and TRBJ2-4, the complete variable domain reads DTGVSQNPRHKITKRGQNVTFRCDPISEHNRLYWYRQTLGQGPEFLTYFQNEAQLEKSRLLSDRFSAERPKGSFSTLEIQRTEQGDSAMYLCASSLEGTYKNIQYFGAGTRLSVL.

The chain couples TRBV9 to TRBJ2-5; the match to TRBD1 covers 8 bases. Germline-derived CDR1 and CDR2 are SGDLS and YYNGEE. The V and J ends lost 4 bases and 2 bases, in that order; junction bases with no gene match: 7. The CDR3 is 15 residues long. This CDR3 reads CASSTMTGEQETQYF. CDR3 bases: TGTGCCAGCAGCACTATGACAGGGGAACAAGAGACCCAGTACTTC.

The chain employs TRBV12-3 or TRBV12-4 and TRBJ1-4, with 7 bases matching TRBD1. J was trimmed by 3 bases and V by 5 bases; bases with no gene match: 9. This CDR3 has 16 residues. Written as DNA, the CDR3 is TGTGCCAGCAGTGGTGACAGGGACGAGGCTAATGAAAAACTGTTTTTT. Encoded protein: CASSGDRDEANEKLFF.

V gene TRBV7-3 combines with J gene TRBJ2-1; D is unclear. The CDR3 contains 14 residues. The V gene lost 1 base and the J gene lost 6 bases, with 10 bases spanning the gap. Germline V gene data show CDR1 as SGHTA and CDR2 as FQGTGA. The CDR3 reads CASSLMASSNEQFF. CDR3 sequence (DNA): TGTGCCAGCAGCTTAATGGCTAGTTCCAATGAGCAGTTCTTC.

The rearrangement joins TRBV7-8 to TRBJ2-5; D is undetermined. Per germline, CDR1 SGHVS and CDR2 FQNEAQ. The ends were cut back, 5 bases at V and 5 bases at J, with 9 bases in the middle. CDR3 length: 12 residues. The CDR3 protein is CASSGGAETQYF. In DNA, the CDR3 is TGTGCCAGCAGCGGCGGCGCGGAGACCCAGTACTTC.

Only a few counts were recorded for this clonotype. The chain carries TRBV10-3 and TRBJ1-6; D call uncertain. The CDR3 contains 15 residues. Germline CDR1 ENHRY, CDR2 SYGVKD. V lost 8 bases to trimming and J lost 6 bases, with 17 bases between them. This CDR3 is CAIRVGDESNSPLHF. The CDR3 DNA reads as TGTGCCATCCGGGTCGGGGATGAGAGTAATTCACCCCTCCACTTT.

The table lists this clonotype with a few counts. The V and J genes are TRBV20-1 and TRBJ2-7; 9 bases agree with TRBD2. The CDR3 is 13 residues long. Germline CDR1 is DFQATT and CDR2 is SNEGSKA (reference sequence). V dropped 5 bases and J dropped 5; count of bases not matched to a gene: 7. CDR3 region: CSAPFSGRNEQYF. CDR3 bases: TGCAGTGCTCCCTTTAGCGGGAGAAACGAGCAGTACTTC.

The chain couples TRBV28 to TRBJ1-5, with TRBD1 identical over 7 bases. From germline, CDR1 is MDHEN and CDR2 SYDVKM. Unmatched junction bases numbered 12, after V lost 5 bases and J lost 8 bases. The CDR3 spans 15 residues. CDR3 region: CASSPRQGGVKPQHF. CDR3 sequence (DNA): TGTGCCAGCAGTCCCAGACAGGGCGGGGTGAAGCCCCAGCATTTT.

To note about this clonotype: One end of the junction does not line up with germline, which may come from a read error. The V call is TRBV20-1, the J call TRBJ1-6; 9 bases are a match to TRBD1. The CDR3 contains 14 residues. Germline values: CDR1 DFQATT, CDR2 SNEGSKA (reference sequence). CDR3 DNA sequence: TGTAGTGCCCGGGACAGGGCTCTTAATTCACCCCTCCACTTT. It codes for CSARDRALNSPLHF.

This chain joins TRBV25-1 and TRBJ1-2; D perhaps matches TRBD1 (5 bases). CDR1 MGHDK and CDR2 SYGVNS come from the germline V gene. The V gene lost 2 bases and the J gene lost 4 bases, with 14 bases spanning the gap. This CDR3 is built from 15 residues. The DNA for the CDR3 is TGTGCCAGCAGTGAACAGGGTGGGGGGGTCTATGGCTACACCTTC. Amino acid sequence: CASSEQGGGVYGYTF.

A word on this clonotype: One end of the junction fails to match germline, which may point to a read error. CDR3: CAGSQAQGAGGYTF. Written as DNA, the CDR3 is TGCGCCGGCAGCCAAGCACAGGGGGCAGGAGGCTACACCTTC. The chain employs TRBV4-3 and TRBJ1-2, with 9 bases matching TRBD1. CDR3 size: 14 residues. The V gene's germline CDR1 is LGHNA and CDR2 YSLEER.

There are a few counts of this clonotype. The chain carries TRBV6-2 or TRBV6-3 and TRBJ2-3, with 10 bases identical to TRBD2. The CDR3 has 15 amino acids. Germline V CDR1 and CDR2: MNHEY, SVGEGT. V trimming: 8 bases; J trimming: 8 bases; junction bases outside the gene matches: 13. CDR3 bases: TGTGCCAGCCGAAGGGTAGCGGGAGGTCTTACTACGCAGTATTTT. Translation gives CASRRVAGGLTTQYF.

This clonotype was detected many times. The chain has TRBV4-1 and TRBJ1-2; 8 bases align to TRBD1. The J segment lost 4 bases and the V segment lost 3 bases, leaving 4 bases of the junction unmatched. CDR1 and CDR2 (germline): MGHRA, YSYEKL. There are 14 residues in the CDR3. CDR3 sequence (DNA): TGCGCCAGCAGCCACTCAGGGGGCGCCTATGGCTACACCTTC. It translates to CASSHSGGAYGYTF.

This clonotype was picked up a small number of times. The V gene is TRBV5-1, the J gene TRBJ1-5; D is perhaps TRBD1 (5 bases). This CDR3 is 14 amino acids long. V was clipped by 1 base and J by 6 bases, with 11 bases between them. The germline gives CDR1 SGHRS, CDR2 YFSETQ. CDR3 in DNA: TGCGCCAGCAGCTTGTCAGGGTCGGGTCAGCCCCAGCATTTT. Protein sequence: CASSLSGSGQPQHF. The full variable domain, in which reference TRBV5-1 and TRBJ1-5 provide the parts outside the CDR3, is KAGVTQTPRYLIKTRGQQVTLSCSPISGHRSVSWYQQTPGQGLQFLFEYFSETQRNKGNFPGRFSGRQFSNSRSEMNVSTLELGDSALYLCASSLSGSGQPQHFGDGTRLSIL.

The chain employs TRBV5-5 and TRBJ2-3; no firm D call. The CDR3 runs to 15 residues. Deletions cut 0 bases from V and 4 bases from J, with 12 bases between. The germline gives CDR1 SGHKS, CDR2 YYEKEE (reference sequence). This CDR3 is CASSLVLDGADTQYF. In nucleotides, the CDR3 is TGTGCCAGCAGCTTGGTGCTGGACGGCGCAGATACGCAGTATTTT.

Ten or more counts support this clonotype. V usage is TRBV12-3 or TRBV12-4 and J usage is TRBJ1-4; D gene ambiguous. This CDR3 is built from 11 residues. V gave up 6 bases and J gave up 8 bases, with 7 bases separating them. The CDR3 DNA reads TGTGCCAGCAGCCTGGGGGAAAAACTGTTTTTT. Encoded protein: CASSLGEKLFF.

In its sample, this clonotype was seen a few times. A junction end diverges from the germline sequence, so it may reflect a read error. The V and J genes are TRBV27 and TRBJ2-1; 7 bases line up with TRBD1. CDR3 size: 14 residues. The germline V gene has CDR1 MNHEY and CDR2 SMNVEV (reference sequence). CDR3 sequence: CASSSRGIYNEQFF. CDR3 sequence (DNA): TGTGCCAGCAGTTCCAGGGGGATCTACAATGAGCAATTCTTC.

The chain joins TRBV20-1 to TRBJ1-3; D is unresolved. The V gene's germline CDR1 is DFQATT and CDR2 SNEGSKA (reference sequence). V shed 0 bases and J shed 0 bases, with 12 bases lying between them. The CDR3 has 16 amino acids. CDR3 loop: CSARDAFRSSGNTIYF. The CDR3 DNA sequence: TGCAGTGCTAGAGATGCGTTTCGGAGCTCTGGAAACACCATATATTTT.

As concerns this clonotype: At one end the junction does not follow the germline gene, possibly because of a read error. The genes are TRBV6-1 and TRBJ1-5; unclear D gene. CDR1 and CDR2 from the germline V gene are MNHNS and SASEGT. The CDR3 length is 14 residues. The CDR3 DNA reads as TGTGTCAGCAGTGAGTGGCAGAGCAATCAGCCCCAGCATTTT. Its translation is CVSSEWQSNQPQHF.

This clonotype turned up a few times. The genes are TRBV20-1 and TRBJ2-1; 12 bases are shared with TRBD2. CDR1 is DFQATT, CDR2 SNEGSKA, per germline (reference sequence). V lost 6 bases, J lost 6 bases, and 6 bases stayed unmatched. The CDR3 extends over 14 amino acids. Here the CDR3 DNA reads TGCAGTGCCAGACTAGCGGGAGCCCTCAATGAGCAGTTCTTC. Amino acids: CSARLAGALNEQFF.

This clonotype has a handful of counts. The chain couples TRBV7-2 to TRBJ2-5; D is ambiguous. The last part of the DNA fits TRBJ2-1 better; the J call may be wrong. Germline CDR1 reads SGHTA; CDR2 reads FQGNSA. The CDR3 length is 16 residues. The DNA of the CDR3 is TGTGCCAGCAGCTTAATCGCTTCGGTGGGTAGGAATGAGCAGTTCTTC. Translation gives CASSLIASVGRNEQFF.

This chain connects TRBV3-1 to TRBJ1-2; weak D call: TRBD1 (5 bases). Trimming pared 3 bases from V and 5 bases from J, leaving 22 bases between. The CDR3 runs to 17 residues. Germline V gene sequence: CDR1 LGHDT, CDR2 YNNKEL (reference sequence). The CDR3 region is CASSHSSGAGTPYGYTF. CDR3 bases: TGTGCCAGCAGCCATTCTAGTGGGGCAGGGACCCCTTATGGCTACACCTTC. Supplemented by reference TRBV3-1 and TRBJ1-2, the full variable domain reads DTAVSQTPKYLVTQMGNDKSIKCEQNLGHDTMYWYKQDSKKFLKIMFSYNNKELIINETVPNRFSPKSPDKAHLNLHINSLELGDSAVYFCASSHSSGAGTPYGYTFGSGTRLTVV.